The clone carrying this T cell receptor (beta chain) has only a few counts. Germline-derived CDR1 and CDR2 are KGHDR and SFDVKD. The V and J ends lost 4 bases and 0 bases, in that order; junction bases with no gene match: 4. The CDR3 totals 15 residues. The data originate from a study of T cells in Graves' hyperthyroidism and ophthalmopathy. Study at large: Peripheral blood was secured at the point of initial diagnosis, before any treatment.

Template material for amplifying TCR beta CDR3 regions consisted of RNA transcripts. Using the HTBI primer set, a first-round RT-PCR was run on the TCR CDR3. TCRdb used MiXCR to reprocess the multiplex PCR reads, holding one entry per CDR3 protein. The data show around 260,000 distinct CDR3 sequences, less than 30% seen once. The sequence was obtained from a man in his forties or fifties with Graves' hyperthyroidism that later progressed to Graves' ophthalmopathy. The sample taken for sequencing was blood. The chain carries TRBV24-1 and TRBJ2-5; 7 bases are shared with TRBD1. In DNA form, the CDR3 reads TGTGCCACCAGTGACCCGACAGGGTACCAAGAGACCCAGTACTTC. Amino acid sequence: CATSDPTGYQETQYF.